This T cell receptor beta chain was identified in a study of blood T cell repertoires in COVID-19. As for the study in general: Samples representing acute and convalescent COVID-19 were sourced from the United States, Italy and Spain. The cDNA or gDNA used as material had been derived from T cells, B-cell-depleted T cells, or PBMCs.

As handled by the study authors: Estimation of nucleated cell counts relied on the amplification of reference gene primers. Sequenced by immunoSEQ multiplex PCR; TCRdb stores in-frame clones only, minus some. V and J calls and clone size are as listed in that table; D and trimming were resolved from the DNA. The data contain 190,000 or so clones, around 79% of them singletons. Germline-derived CDR1 and CDR2 are WSHSY and SAAADI. The length of the CDR3 is 14 residues. V dropped 4 bases and J dropped 4 bases, with 13 bases sitting between them. The material sequenced was peripheral blood. This chain links TRBV10-2 with TRBJ1-2; weak D call: TRBD1 (5 bases). The source of this sequence is a middle-aged man who had recovered from COVID-19. The CDR3 loop reads CASSVTQGSYGYTF. For the CDR3, the DNA is TGCGCCAGCAGTGTTACCCAGGGCAGCTATGGCTACACCTTC.